The clone carrying this T cell receptor (beta chain) was detected only a few times. The data derive from a study of human T cells and chemical hapten exposure. Unfractionated whole blood yielded the extracted total RNA. Germline CDR1 reads SQVTM; CDR2 reads ANQGSEA. The CDR3 extends over 14 amino acids. The ends were cut back, 6 bases at V and 0 bases at J, with 13 bases in the middle. TCRdb fed the 5' RACE reads into MiXCR, producing one record per CDR3 protein. Of about 81,000 distinct CDR3 sequences listed, 7% to 8% are singletons. The rearrangement uses TRBV29-1 and TRBJ2-3; either TRBD1 or TRBD2 may fit D (6 bases each). The TCR comes from a male donor in good health. The CDR3 is CSVERGTSTDTQYF. DNA of the CDR3: TGCAGCGTCGAAAGGGGGACTAGCACAGATACGCAGTATTTT.